The rows below give T cell receptor beta chains drawn from one sample of a study of cytomegalovirus exposure and HLA in healthy donors. Profiling relied on immunoSEQ multiplex PCR, and the TCRdb table lists in-frame clones only, not all of them. The sample records 100,000 or so clones, approximately 81% being singletons. Sample: PBMCs. The receptor set was obtained from a female donor in good health and CMV-seropositive. The CDR3 runs from the conserved cysteine through the conserved F or W. D genes are given only for firm matches. Clone size is given for some rows only: seen once, a few or many times, or a class if the clone is expanded.

v_call: TRBV19
j_call: TRBJ2-7
d_call: .
clone_size: .
cdr3_nt: TGTGCCAGTAGTACCTCGACAGAGTACGAGCAGTACTTC
cdr3_aa: CASSTSTEYEQYF

v_call: TRBV7-6
j_call: TRBJ2-1
d_call: .
clone_size: .
cdr3_nt: TGTGCCAGCAGCGGATATAGGGGGTTGGCGGGCGATTACAATGAGCAGTTCTTC
cdr3_aa: CASSGYRGLAGDYNEQFF

v_call: TRBV11-2
j_call: TRBJ1-2
d_call: .
clone_size: .
cdr3_nt: TGTGCCAGCAGCTTAGGGCCGGGAAACTATGGCTACACCTTC
cdr3_aa: CASSLGPGNYGYTF

v_call: TRBV6-5
j_call: TRBJ1-6
d_call: .
clone_size: few
cdr3_nt: TGTGCCAGCAGCCCTACAGGGTTGAATTCACCCCTCCACTTT
cdr3_aa: CASSPTGLNSPLHF

v_call: TRBV4-1
j_call: TRBJ1-3
d_call: .
clone_size: .
cdr3_nt: TGCGCCAGCAGCCAAGATCCCGGCGGGAGCTCTGGAAACACCATATATTTT
cdr3_aa: CASSQDPGGSSGNTIYF

v_call: TRBV18
j_call: TRBJ1-2
d_call: TRBD1
clone_size: .
cdr3_nt: TGTGCCAGCTCCCCCCTACAGGGGAAAGACTATGGCTACACCTTC
cdr3_aa: CASSPLQGKDYGYTF

v_call: TRBV19
j_call: TRBJ1-1
d_call: TRBD1
clone_size: once
cdr3_nt: TGTGCCAGTAGTATAGACCCGACAGGGAAGGACACTGAAGCTTTCTTT
cdr3_aa: CASSIDPTGKDTEAFF

v_call: TRBV5-8
j_call: TRBJ2-7
d_call: TRBD1
clone_size: .
cdr3_nt: TGTGCCAGCGGGGTAGGGACAGGGGTCTCCTACGAGCAGTACTTC
cdr3_aa: CASGVGTGVSYEQYF

v_call: TRBV6-1
j_call: TRBJ2-7
d_call: TRBD1
clone_size: .
cdr3_nt: TGTGCCAGCAGTCCTCGACAGGGTGGGAGCTACGAGCAGTACTTC
cdr3_aa: CASSPRQGGSYEQYF

v_call: TRBV29-1
j_call: TRBJ2-3
d_call: TRBD2
clone_size: .
cdr3_nt: TGCAGCCTCACGGCGGGGGGGCGGGGTACGCAGTATTTT
cdr3_aa: CSLTAGGRGTQYF